This entry is about one TCR beta chain. Its antigen is undetermined. This sample is drawn from a study of PD-1 blockade in classical Hodgkin lymphoma. Sequenced by immunoSEQ multiplex PCR; TCRdb stores in-frame clones only, minus some. The sample lists tens of thousands of clones, 89% occurring once. General study findings and limits: Patients starting nivolumab less than 1 year after ASCT had lower diversity and were excluded from later analyses.

The patients all showed relapse after autologous stem cell transplantation, while their brentuximab vedotin exposure varied. The clonotype comes from a human donor with classical Hodgkin lymphoma. Sequencing was performed on peripheral blood mononuclear cells (PBMCs), taken at baseline.

CDR3 residues: CASRDSQVNSNQPQHF. The CDR3 DNA is TGTGCCAGCAGAGACTCACAAGTTAATAGCAATCAGCCCCAGCATTTT. J is TRBJ1-5 and V is TRBV2; D remains ambiguous. This CDR3 spans 16 amino acids. The V gene's germline CDR1 is SNHLY and CDR2 FYNNEI. V gave up 6 bases and J gave up 0 bases, with 15 bases separating them.